The clone carrying this T cell receptor beta chain was detected ten times or more. As yet, its antigen is unknown. Arm-PCR of CDR3 regions and iRepertoire HTBI primers were used to build TCR beta libraries. TCRdb analysed the multiplex PCR reads with MiXCR anew, one entry per CDR3 protein. In the table there are 400,000 to 500,000 distinct CDR3 sequences, less than 25% of which are singletons. The record originates from a study of regulatory T cells in long-lasting Graves disease. Whole-study context: The definition of persistent Graves' disease was over 5 years of antithyroid drugs with positive TSH receptor antibodies.

V was shortened by 1 base and J by 7 bases, with 11 bases between the two germline ends. Germline-derived CDR1 and CDR2 are SGHTA and FQGNSA. The CDR3 is made up of 14 amino acids. Study-wide results and caveats: Accuracy might have suffered from few samples. Newly diagnosed patients shared approximately 1,000 public clonotypes; persistent patients shared around 2,500.

Time point described: persistent/refractory GD, antithyroid drugs over 5 years with positive TRAb. The TCR library used RNA extracted from PBMCs. EDTA tubes collected approximately 10 milliliters of peripheral blood. This clonotype was sampled from a female donor with Graves disease. V is TRBV7-2 and J is TRBJ1-5; no clear D. The sample consisted of peripheral blood mononuclear cells (PBMCs), taken when the disease was refractory, from a patient treated with antithyroid drugs. This CDR3 reads CASSLGGFGQPQHF. The DNA of the CDR3 is TGTGCCAGCAGCTTAGGAGGGTTCGGCCAGCCCCAGCATTTT. Supplemented by reference TRBV7-2 and TRBJ1-5, the full variable domain reads GAGVSQSPSNKVTEKGKDVELRCDPISGHTALYWYRQSLGQGLEFLIYFQGNSAPDKSGLPSDRFSAERTGGSVSTLTIQRTQQEDSAVYLCASSLGGFGQPQHFGDGTRLSIL.